This T cell receptor (beta chain) was found in a study of post-analysis software for immune sequencing data. Points from the study as a whole: The study found TRBV5-6, TRBV5-1 and TRBV20-1 among a few TRBV segments more frequent in patients than controls.

This clonotype was recorded a few times. Its matching antigen is unknown. Every TCR beta cDNA library bore unique molecular identifiers. TCRdb re-analysed the PCR reads in MiXCR, keeping a single row per CDR3 protein. The sample gives approximately 350,000 distinct CDR3 sequences, around a third of which show up once; roughly an eighth is in the top ten. Germline CDR1 reads SGHRS; CDR2 reads YFSETQ. This CDR3 is 14 amino acids long. Trimming took off 2 bases at V and 4 bases at J, with 13 bases between the two ends. Source material: blood. The chain uses TRBV5-1 and TRBJ2-7; maybe TRBD1 (6 bases). This TCR was recovered from a girl aged 5 to 17 with multiple sclerosis. The CDR3 DNA reads TGCGCCAGCAGCTTTACGGGACACCCGTACGAGCAGTACTTC. This translates into CASSFTGHPYEQYF. Complete variable domain (other parts from reference TRBV5-1 and TRBJ2-7): KAGVTQTPRYLIKTRGQQVTLSCSPISGHRSVSWYQQTPGQGLQFLFEYFSETQRNKGNFPGRFSGRQFSNSRSEMNVSTLELGDSALYLCASSFTGHPYEQYFGPGTRLTVT.